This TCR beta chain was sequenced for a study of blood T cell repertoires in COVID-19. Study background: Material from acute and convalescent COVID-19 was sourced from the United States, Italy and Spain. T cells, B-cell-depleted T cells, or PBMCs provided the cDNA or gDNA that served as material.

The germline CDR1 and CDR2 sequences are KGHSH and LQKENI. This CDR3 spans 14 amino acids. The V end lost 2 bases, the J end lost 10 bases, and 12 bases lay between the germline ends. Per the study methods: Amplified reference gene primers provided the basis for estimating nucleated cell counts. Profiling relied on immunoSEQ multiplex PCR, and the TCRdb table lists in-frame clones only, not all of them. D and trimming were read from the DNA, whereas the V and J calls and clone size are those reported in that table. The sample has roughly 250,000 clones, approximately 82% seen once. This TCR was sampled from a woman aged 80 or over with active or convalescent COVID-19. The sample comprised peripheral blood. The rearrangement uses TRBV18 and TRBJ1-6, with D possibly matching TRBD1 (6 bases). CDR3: CASSPDLGASPLHF. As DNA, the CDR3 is TGTGCCAGCTCACCAGATTTGGGGGCATCACCCCTCCACTTT.